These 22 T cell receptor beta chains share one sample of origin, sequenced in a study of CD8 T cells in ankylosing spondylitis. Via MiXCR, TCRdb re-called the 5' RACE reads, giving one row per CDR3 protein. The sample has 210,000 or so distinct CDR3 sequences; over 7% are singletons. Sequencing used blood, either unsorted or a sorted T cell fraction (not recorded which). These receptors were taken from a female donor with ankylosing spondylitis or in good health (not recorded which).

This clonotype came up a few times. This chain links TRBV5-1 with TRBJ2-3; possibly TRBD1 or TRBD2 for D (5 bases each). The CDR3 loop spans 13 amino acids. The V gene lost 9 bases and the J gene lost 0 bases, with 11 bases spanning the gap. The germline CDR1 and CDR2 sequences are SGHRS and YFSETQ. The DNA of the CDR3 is TGCGCCACCAAACGGGACAGCACAGATACGCAGTATTTT. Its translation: CATKRDSTDTQYF.

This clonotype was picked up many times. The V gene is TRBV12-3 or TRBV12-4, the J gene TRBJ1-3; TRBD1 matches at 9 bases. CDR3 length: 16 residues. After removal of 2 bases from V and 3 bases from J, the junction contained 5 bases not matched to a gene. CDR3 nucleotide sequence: TGTGCCAGCAGTTTATTGAACAGGGGGCATGGAAACACCATATATTTT. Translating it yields CASSLLNRGHGNTIYF.

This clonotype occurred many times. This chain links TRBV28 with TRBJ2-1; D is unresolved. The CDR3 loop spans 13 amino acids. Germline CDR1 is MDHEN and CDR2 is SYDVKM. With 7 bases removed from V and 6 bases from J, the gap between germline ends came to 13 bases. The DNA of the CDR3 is TGTGCCAGCACCCTGCCCGGGCTCAATGAGCAGTTCTTC. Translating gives CASTLPGLNEQFF.

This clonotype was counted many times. As DNA, the CDR3 is TGCAGTGCTAGCTCCGGGACCGCGGGAGACATTCAGTACTTC. Translation gives CSASSGTAGDIQYF. The rearrangement joins TRBV20-1 to TRBJ2-4; TRBD2 matches 7 bases. The CDR3 runs 14 residues. With V trimmed by 3 bases and J by 8 bases, 10 bases remained unmatched. Germline V gene data show CDR1 as DFQATT and CDR2 as SNEGSKA (reference sequence).

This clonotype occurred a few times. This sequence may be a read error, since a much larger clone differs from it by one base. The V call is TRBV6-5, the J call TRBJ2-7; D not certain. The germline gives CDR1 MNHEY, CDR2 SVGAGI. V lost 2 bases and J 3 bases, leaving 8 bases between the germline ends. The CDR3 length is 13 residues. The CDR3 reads CASSYNTCYEQYF. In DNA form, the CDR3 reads TGTGCCAGCAGTTACAACACCTGCTACGAGCAGTACTTC.

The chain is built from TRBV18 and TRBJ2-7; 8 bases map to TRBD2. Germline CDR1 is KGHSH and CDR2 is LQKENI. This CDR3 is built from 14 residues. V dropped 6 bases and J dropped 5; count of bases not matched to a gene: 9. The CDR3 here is CASSPGTRVDEQYF. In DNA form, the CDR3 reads TGTGCCAGCTCCCCCGGGACTAGGGTCGACGAGCAGTACTTC.

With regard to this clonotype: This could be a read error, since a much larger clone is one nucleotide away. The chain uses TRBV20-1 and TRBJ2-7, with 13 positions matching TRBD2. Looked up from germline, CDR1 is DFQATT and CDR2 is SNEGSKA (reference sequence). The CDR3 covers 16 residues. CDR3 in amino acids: CSAKGTSGTFFYGQYF. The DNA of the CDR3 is TGCAGTGCAAAGGGGACTAGCGGGACGTTTTTCTACGGGCAGTACTTC.

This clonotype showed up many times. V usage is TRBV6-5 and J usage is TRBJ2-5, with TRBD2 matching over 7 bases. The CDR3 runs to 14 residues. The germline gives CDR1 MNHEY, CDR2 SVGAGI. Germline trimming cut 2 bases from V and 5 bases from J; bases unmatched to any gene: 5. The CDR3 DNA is TGTGCCAGCAGTTACGCGGGAGCCATGGAGACCCAGTACTTC. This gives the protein CASSYAGAMETQYF.

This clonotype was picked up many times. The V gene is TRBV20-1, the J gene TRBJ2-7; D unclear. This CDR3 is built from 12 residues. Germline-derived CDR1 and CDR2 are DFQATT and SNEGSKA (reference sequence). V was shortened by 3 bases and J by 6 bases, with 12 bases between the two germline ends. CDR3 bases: TGCAGTGCTAGCCCCGGACCGCTCGAGCAGTACTTC. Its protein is CSASPGPLEQYF.

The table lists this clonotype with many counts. CDR3: CASSPYQGRNGYTF. The CDR3 DNA sequence: TGTGCCAGCAGTCCATACCAGGGAAGAAATGGCTACACCTTC. This chain links TRBV6-1 with TRBJ1-2, with D perhaps TRBD1 (5 bases). The CDR3 extends over 14 amino acids. With 5 bases removed from V and 6 bases from J, the gap between germline ends came to 16 bases. CDR1 is MNHNS, CDR2 SASEGT, per germline.

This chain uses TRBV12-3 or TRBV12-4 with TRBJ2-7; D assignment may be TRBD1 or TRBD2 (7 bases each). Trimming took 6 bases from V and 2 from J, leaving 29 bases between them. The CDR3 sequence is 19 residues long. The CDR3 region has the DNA TGTGCCAGCAGCCTCAGGACAGGAATAACTAGCGCCCCAACCTACGAGCAGTACTTC. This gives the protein CASSLRTGITSAPTYEQYF.

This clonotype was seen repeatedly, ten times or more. CDR3 DNA: TGTGCCAGCAGCGGGGCTAGCGGGAGCCACGAGCAGTACTTC. This sequence encodes CASSGASGSHEQYF. This chain links TRBV13 with TRBJ2-7, with 10 bases that match TRBD2. The V gene's germline CDR1 is PRHDT and CDR2 FYEKMQ (reference sequence). The junction had 6 bases not matched to a gene; V was cut back by 5 bases and J by 5 bases. The CDR3 extends over 14 amino acids.

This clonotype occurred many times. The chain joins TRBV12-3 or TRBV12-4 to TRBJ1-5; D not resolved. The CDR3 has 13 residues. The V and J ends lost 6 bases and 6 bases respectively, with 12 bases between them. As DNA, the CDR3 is TGTGCCAGCAGCCCCGGCCACCTTCAGCCCCAGCATTTT. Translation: CASSPGHLQPQHF.

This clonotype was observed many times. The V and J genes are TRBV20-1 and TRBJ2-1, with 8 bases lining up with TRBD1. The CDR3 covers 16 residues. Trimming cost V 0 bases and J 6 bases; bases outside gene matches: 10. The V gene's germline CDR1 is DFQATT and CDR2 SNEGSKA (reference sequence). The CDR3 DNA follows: TGCAGTGCTAGAGATGACGGCAGGGGGCTTTCCAATGAGCAGTTCTTC. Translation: CSARDDGRGLSNEQFF.

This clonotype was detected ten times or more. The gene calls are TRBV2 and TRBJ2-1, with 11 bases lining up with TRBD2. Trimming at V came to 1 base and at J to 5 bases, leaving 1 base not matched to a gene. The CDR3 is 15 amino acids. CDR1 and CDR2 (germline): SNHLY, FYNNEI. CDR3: CASSEVTSGDNEQFF. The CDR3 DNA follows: TGTGCCAGCAGTGAAGTGACTAGCGGGGACAATGAGCAGTTCTTC.

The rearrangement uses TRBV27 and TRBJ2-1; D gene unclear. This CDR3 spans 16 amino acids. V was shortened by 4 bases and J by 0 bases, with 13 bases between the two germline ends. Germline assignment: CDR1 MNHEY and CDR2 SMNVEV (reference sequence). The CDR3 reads CASSYADASSYNEQFF. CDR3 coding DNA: TGTGCCAGCAGTTACGCCGACGCGAGCTCCTACAATGAGCAGTTCTTC.

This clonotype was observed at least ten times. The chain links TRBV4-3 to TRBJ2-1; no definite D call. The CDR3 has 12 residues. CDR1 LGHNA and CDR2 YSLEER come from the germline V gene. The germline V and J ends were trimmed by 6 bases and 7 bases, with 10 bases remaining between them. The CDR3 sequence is CASRNQRNEQFF. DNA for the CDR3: TGCGCCAGCAGGAATCAAAGGAATGAGCAGTTCTTC.

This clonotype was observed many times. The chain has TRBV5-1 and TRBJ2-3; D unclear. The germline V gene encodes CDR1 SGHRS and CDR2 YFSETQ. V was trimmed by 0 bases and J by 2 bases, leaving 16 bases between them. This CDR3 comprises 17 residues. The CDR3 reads CASSLAGLGASTDTQYF. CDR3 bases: TGCGCCAGCAGCTTGGCCGGGCTAGGCGCCTCCACAGATACGCAGTATTTT. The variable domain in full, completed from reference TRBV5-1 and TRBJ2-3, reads KAGVTQTPRYLIKTRGQQVTLSCSPISGHRSVSWYQQTPGQGLQFLFEYFSETQRNKGNFPGRFSGRQFSNSRSEMNVSTLELGDSALYLCASSLAGLGASTDTQYFGPGTRLTVL.

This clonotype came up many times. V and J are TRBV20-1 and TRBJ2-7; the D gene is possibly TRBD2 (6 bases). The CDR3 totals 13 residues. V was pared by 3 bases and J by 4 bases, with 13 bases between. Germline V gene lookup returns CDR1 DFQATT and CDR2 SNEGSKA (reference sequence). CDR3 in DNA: TGCAGTGCTAGGGCGACTAGTTCTTACGAGCAGTACTTC. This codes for CSARATSSYEQYF.

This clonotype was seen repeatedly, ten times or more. The CDR3 DNA sequence: TGTGCCATCAGTGAAGGAGATACGCAGTATTTT. Translating it yields CAISEGDTQYF. The rearrangement links TRBV10-3 to TRBJ2-3; D not resolved. The germline V gene encodes CDR1 ENHRY and CDR2 SYGVKD. The CDR3 spans 11 residues. V was clipped by 3 bases and J by 5 bases, with 3 bases between them.

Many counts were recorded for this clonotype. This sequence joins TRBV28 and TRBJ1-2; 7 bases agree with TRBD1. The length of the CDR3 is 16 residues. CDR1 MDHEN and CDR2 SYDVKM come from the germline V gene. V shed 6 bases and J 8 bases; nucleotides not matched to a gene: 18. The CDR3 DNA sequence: TGTGCCAGCAGGGCGCTTTCGGGACAGCTTACCTGGGGCTACACCTTC. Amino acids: CASRALSGQLTWGYTF.

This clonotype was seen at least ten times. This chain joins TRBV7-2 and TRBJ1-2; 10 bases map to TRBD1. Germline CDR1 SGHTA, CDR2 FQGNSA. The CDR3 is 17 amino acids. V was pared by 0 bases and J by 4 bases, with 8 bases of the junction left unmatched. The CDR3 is CASSLAPDRGRFYGYTF. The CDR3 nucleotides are TGTGCCAGCAGCTTAGCCCCAGACAGGGGGCGTTTCTATGGCTACACCTTC.